Listed below are T cell receptor beta chains from one sample, sequenced in a study of T cell repertoires in cytomegalovirus infection. TCRdb re-called the reads through MiXCR, storing one row per CDR3 protein. The table lists over 90,000 distinct CDR3 sequences, 16% of them singletons. Material: PBMCs. The receptors originated from a human donor in good health (CMV status not recorded). Some clones in this sample may be carry-over from other donors' samples. Both conserved end residues are trimmed from each CDR3. Fields, in order: CDR3 protein, V gene.

ASSEGGTGFNSEAF,TRBV5-1
ASSLGALTAKNIQY,TRBV7-9
ASSSKPEPRTVLF,TRBV5-1
ASTPGGPDTQY,TRBV12-3/TRBV12-4
ASTPMTQRGSYEQY,TRBV7-2
ASSIGPGPEGTEAF,TRBV19
ASSSPDIQETQY,TRBV28
ASQTAGNSGNTIY,TRBV5-5
SASGGYT,TRBV20-1
ASSTGQGMSTEAF,TRBV6-2/TRBV6-3
ASSYSGFRTEAF,TRBV7-2
ASSLRGGSTGELF,TRBV7-2
ASTSTRRPETQY,TRBV7-9
ASSEGRETQY,TRBV2
SAPREAGRISYGYT,TRBV20-1
AISESRLASYNEQF,TRBV10-3
ASSHGQGFNSPLH,TRBV6-6
ASSSFDRGAF,TRBV6-5
ASSQKNSYEQY,TRBV14
ASSPRIGAWDTQY,TRBV6-5
ASSSSDNEQF,TRBV6-2/TRBV6-3
ASSYSTGTDEQY,TRBV6-2/TRBV6-3
ASSFPGLGIEQF,TRBV28
ASRLSSGTSGSYEQY,TRBV28
ASSPNSLNYGYT,TRBV7-2
ASSPLAGGRDTQY,TRBV7-2
SAAIGWREAF,TRBV20-1
SARRVADTQY,TRBV20-1
AISEPGILSTDTQY,TRBV10-3
ASSTAWGAAEAF,TRBV12-3/TRBV12-4
ASSADRARNTEAF,TRBV2
SVGRTLQNTEAF,TRBV29-1
ASNTPGRTNYGYT,TRBV7-9
ASSTGHRGTYEQY,TRBV28
ASSSSPWTAQY,TRBV11-3
ASSLAGGDGYT,TRBV7-2
ASSDPGQGTYEQY,TRBV19
ASSLRLAHEQY,TRBV27
ASSLRALGGETQY,TRBV7-4
ASSPPNYLTSTGLNTGELF,TRBV18
SAIGRLGQPQH,TRBV20-1
SAGGGADGSEQF,TRBV20-1
SEVGAEGYT,TRBV29-1
ASSQARGPGNTIY,TRBV4-1
ASSTQGSNQPQH,TRBV28
ASSYSVVTEAF,TRBV6-2/TRBV6-3
ASSRTSGGLYEQY,TRBV7-2
ASSVGSVTYNEQF,TRBV7-2
SVESGEYGYT,TRBV29-1
ASSTDYTEAF,TRBV19